What follows are 14 T cell receptor beta chains derived from one specimen sequenced in a study of T cell responses to AZD1222 COVID-19 vaccine listed by TCRdb under 2021. The time point label on this specimen signifies: about 28 days (+/-7) after the second vaccine dose. Receptor libraries were prepared by the immunoSEQ multiplex PCR assay. This is the immuneACCESS table as TCRdb keeps it, with only in-frame sequences that have V and J called. A part of the clones is gone; compared with another copy, unresolved V genes explain less than half, and the rest is unexplained. This sample has 100,000 to 150,000 clones in its table, and around 90% of those were observed once. The ten largest clones add up to just over 3.5% of the sample. Source: peripheral blood, taken 28 days after the second AZD1222 dose. These receptors all come from an adult who received the AZD1222 COVID-19 vaccine.

This clone is a singleton in its sample. This chain uses TRBV29-1 with TRBJ1-6; 7 nucleotides align to TRBD1. V was pared by 8 bases and J by 6 bases, with 7 bases of the junction left unmatched. The germline gives CDR1 SQVTM, CDR2 ANQGSEA. The CDR3 has 13 residues. CDR3 DNA: TGCAGCTCCGGCACAGGGGTTAATTCACCCCTCCACTTT. Translation gives CSSGTGVNSPLHF.

The V gene is TRBV19, the J gene TRBJ1-5, with D perhaps TRBD1 (6 bases). CDR3 length equals 14 residues. CDR1 LNHDA and CDR2 SQIVND come from the germline V gene (reference sequence). Between the trimmed V and J ends, which lost 8 bases and 6 bases, there was a span of 17 bases. The CDR3 here is CASEVRGPRQPQHF. Written as DNA, the CDR3 is TGTGCCAGTGAAGTACGGGGGCCGCGTCAGCCCCAGCATTTT.

The CDR3 loop is CATSRLGDRDNEQFF. For the CDR3, the DNA is TGTGCCACCAGCAGATTAGGGGATAGGGACAATGAGCAGTTCTTC. The chain is built from TRBV15 and TRBJ2-1; D perhaps matches TRBD1 (5 bases). Per the germline V gene, CDR1 is LNHNV and CDR2 is YYDKDF (reference sequence). The germline V and J ends were trimmed by 2 bases and 5 bases, with 13 bases remaining between them. The CDR3 has 15 residues.

The rearrangement joins TRBV30 to TRBJ1-2; 7 nucleotides line up with TRBD1. The germline V gene encodes CDR1 GTSNPN and CDR2 SVGIG (reference sequence). The CDR3 contains 11 residues. Trimming removed 7 bases from V and 8 bases from J; junction bases left unmatched: 7. The CDR3 DNA follows: TGTGCCTCAAAGACAGGGCCCGGCTACACCTTC. Protein sequence: CASKTGPGYTF.

The J gene is TRBJ1-3, the V gene TRBV19; D may be TRBD1 (6 bases). V dropped 10 bases and J dropped 10 bases, with 20 bases sitting between them. CDR1 and CDR2 (germline): LNHDA, SQIVND (reference sequence). The CDR3 has 13 residues. CDR3 sequence (DNA): TGTGCCATTTCTGTTCTATGGGGACAAACCATATATTTT. It encodes CAISVLWGQTIYF.

The sample holds one count of this clone. The gene calls are TRBV9 and TRBJ1-4; 9 nucleotides agree with TRBD1. The CDR3 is made up of 15 amino acids. Unmatched junction bases numbered 5, after V lost 3 bases and J lost 5 bases. Germline assignment: CDR1 SGDLS and CDR2 YYNGEE. The CDR3 here is CASSDPGTGNEKLFF. The DNA of the CDR3 is TGTGCCAGCAGCGACCCCGGGACAGGGAATGAAAAACTGTTTTTT.

V is TRBV19 and J is TRBJ1-2; D remains ambiguous. Germline CDR1 and CDR2: LNHDA and SQIVND (reference sequence). CDR3 size: 12 residues. The ends were cut back, 3 bases at V and 5 bases at J, with 7 bases in the middle. The chain's CDR3 is CASSIGDYGYTF. The CDR3 nucleotides are TGTGCCAGTAGTATTGGGGATTATGGCTACACCTTC.

The chain links TRBV7-9 to TRBJ2-7; 8 nucleotides align to TRBD1. Germline loops: CDR1 SEHNR, CDR2 FQNEAQ (reference sequence). Trimming cost V 5 bases and J 4 bases; bases outside gene matches: 13. The CDR3 contains 16 residues. CDR3 nucleotide sequence: TGTGCCAGCAGCAACCCTTGGCAGGGGGCCGAGTACGAGCAGTACTTC. This gives the protein CASSNPWQGAEYEQYF.

The V and J genes are TRBV29-1 and TRBJ2-7; possibly TRBD1 for D (5 bases). The CDR3 loop spans 15 amino acids. The germline V gene encodes CDR1 SQVTM and CDR2 ANQGSEA. The ends were cut back, 0 bases at V and 3 bases at J, with 15 bases in the middle. The CDR3 region has the DNA TGCAGCGTTGAAGATCTTGTAACAGGCCTCTACGAGCAGTACTTC. Translating gives CSVEDLVTGLYEQYF.

J is TRBJ2-7 and V is TRBV4-3, with a tentative D call TRBD1 (5 bases). The V gene lost 2 bases and the J gene lost 0 bases, with 11 bases spanning the gap. Germline V gives CDR1 LGHNA, CDR2 YSLEER. The CDR3 contains 15 residues. This CDR3 is CASSQYTGSSYEQYF. In DNA form, the CDR3 reads TGCGCCAGCAGCCAATACACAGGAAGCTCCTACGAGCAGTACTTC.

The V and J genes are TRBV24-1 and TRBJ2-6; 7 positions agree with TRBD1. The CDR3 covers 15 residues. The germline V gene has CDR1 KGHDR and CDR2 SFDVKD. Losses at the gene ends were 6 bases for V and 8 bases for J; bases not matched to a gene: 9. The CDR3 reads CATSRGGLASNVLTF. The CDR3 DNA is TGTGCCACCAGTCGAGGGGGCTTAGCGTCCAACGTCCTGACTTTC.

V is TRBV27 and J is TRBJ1-5; D possibly corresponds to TRBD1 (6 bases). Germline V lookup: CDR1 MNHEY, CDR2 SMNVEV (reference sequence). V lost 7 bases and J 3 bases, leaving 19 bases between the germline ends. This CDR3 has 16 residues. CDR3 nucleotides: TGTGCCAGCATCACTCCTCACGGGACACTCAATCAGCCCCAGCATTTT. This gives the protein CASITPHGTLNQPQHF.

The V gene is TRBV28, the J gene TRBJ2-7; 8 nucleotides match TRBD1. With V trimmed by 1 base and J by 2 bases, 4 bases remained unmatched. Germline V gives CDR1 MDHEN, CDR2 SYDVKM. The CDR3 loop spans 15 amino acids. The DNA for the CDR3 is TGTGCCAGCAGTTTATTGCAGGGGGCGCCCTACGAGCAGTACTTC. Residues: CASSLLQGAPYEQYF.

The V call is TRBV4-2, the J call TRBJ2-1, with 16 bases that match TRBD2. The germline CDR1 and CDR2 sequences are LGHNA and YNFKEQ. Trimming took 0 bases from V and 1 from J; bases not matched to a gene: 18. The CDR3 loop spans 24 amino acids. In nucleotides, the CDR3 is TGTGCCAGCAGCCAAGAAGGGGCCCTAACCGGGACTAGCGGGGGGGGACTATCCTACAATGAGCAGTTCTTC. Translated, it gives CASSQEGALTGTSGGGLSYNEQFF.